Presented here are 20 T cell receptor beta chains from one specimen sequenced in a study of somatic mutations in cytotoxic T cells in rheumatoid arthritis. The method was immunoSEQ multiplex PCR; TCRdb's version includes in-frame clones alone and lacks a portion of them. The sample shows approximately 30,000 clones, 80% to 85% of them seen only once. Sequencing input: CD8+ T cells sorted from blood. The source is an adult with rheumatoid arthritis.

The V call is TRBV5-1, the J call TRBJ2-7; D is perhaps TRBD1 (6 bases). The V end was cut by 0 bases, the J end by 5 bases, with 12 bases between. Germline assignment: CDR1 SGHRS and CDR2 YFSETQ. The CDR3 is made up of 14 amino acids. For the CDR3, the DNA is TGCGCCAGCAGCTTGGAACAGGGCTTCCACGAGCAGTACTTC. This sequence encodes CASSLEQGFHEQYF.

The chain joins TRBV5-5 to TRBJ2-1, with D hard to call. The CDR3 totals 12 residues. In germline, CDR1 is SGHKS, CDR2 YYEKEE (reference sequence). Trimming took 0 bases from V and 7 from J, leaving 5 bases between them. CDR3 bases: TGTGCCAGCAGCTTGGCCGAGAATGAGCAGTTCTTC. This codes for CASSLAENEQFF.

The chain couples TRBV30 to TRBJ1-1, with a tentative D call TRBD1 (5 bases). V lost 3 bases and J lost 3, with 8 bases in between. Per germline, CDR1 GTSNPN and CDR2 SVGIG (reference sequence). The CDR3 covers 12 residues. The CDR3: CAWRPRDTEAFF. For the CDR3, the DNA is TGTGCCTGGAGGCCCAGGGACACTGAAGCTTTCTTT.

This clone was seen just once. V is TRBV6-5 and J is TRBJ2-5; D is unresolved. Trimming took off 0 bases at V and 4 bases at J, with 12 bases between the two ends. Germline lookup yields CDR1 MNHEY and CDR2 SVGAGI. The CDR3 loop spans 15 amino acids. The CDR3 bases are TGTGCCAGCAGTTACTCGCTTGTGGGTACAGAGACCCAGTACTTC. Translation gives CASSYSLVGTETQYF.

CDR3 loop: CASGWRGVDSNQPQHF. In DNA form, the CDR3 reads TGTGCTAGTGGTTGGAGAGGGGTCGATAGCAATCAGCCCCAGCATTTT. The chain combines TRBV12-5 with TRBJ1-5; D might be TRBD1 (5 bases). The CDR3 is made up of 16 amino acids. The V gene lost 4 bases and the J gene lost 0 bases, with 13 bases spanning the gap. Germline CDR1 and CDR2: LGHNT and FRNRAP.

This clone was detected a few times. This sequence joins TRBV7-9 and TRBJ1-2; TRBD1 matches 7 bases. In germline, CDR1 is SEHNR, CDR2 FQNEAQ (reference sequence). The J segment lost 5 bases and the V segment lost 1 base, leaving 1 base of the junction unmatched. The length of the CDR3 is 13 residues. The CDR3 loop reads CASSLDRGYGYTF. CDR3 DNA sequence: TGTGCCAGCAGCTTAGACAGGGGATATGGCTACACCTTC.

This clone turned up a few times. The chain couples TRBV7-9 to TRBJ1-4, with D unresolved. Germline V lookup: CDR1 SEHNR, CDR2 FQNEAQ (reference sequence). The CDR3 sequence is 14 residues long. The V and J ends lost 4 bases and 8 bases respectively, with 14 bases between them. CDR3 region: CASSSPGFGEKLFF. The CDR3 region has the DNA TGTGCCAGCAGCTCACCAGGTTTCGGGGAAAAACTGTTTTTT.

J is TRBJ2-1 and V is TRBV6-1; 8 bases fit TRBD2. The germline V gene has CDR1 MNHNS and CDR2 SASEGT. The CDR3 runs to 14 residues. V trimming: 4 bases; J trimming: 6 bases; junction bases outside the gene matches: 5. As DNA, the CDR3 is TGTGCCAGCAGTGTGGTTAGCGGGGTCAATGAGCAGTTCTTC. Its protein is CASSVVSGVNEQFF.

The chain combines TRBV6-6 with TRBJ2-1; the match to TRBD2 covers 9 bases. There are 14 residues in the CDR3. With V trimmed by 4 bases and J by 6 bases, 4 bases remained unmatched. The germline gives CDR1 MNHNY, CDR2 SVGAGI (reference sequence). CDR3 nucleotide sequence: TGTGCCAGCAGTTTCGGGACTAGCAGCAATGAGCAGTTCTTC. Translating gives CASSFGTSSNEQFF.

The V gene is TRBV5-1, the J gene TRBJ2-7, with D unclear. The ends were cut back, 0 bases at V and 0 bases at J, with 10 bases in the middle. This CDR3 is 15 amino acids long. Per germline, CDR1 SGHRS and CDR2 YFSETQ. The CDR3 spells CASSLGSGLSYEQYF. CDR3 DNA: TGCGCCAGCAGCTTGGGCTCAGGCCTCTCCTACGAGCAGTACTTC.

The chain recombines TRBV9 with TRBJ2-5; 9 nucleotides line up with TRBD1. Germline V gives CDR1 SGDLS, CDR2 YYNGEE. The CDR3 contains 15 residues. J gave up 3 bases and V 4 bases, and 7 bases lay outside the gene matches. CDR3 amino acids: CASSPRDREKETQYF. DNA for the CDR3: TGTGCCAGCAGCCCACGGGACAGGGAAAAAGAGACCCAGTACTTC.

The chain joins TRBV5-5 to TRBJ2-5, with D maybe TRBD1 (5 bases). V dropped 1 base and J dropped 1 base, with 14 bases sitting between them. Germline CDR1 and CDR2: SGHKS and YYEKEE (reference sequence). The CDR3 has 16 residues. The CDR3 DNA is TGTGCCAGCAGCTTGCAACAGGCCATAATCCAAGAGACCCAGTACTTC. Its translation is CASSLQQAIIQETQYF.

This chain connects TRBV28 to TRBJ2-3; 10 bases match TRBD1. Germline values: CDR1 MDHEN, CDR2 SYDVKM. The CDR3 is made up of 14 amino acids. Trimming removed 8 bases from V and 7 bases from J; junction bases left unmatched: 9. For the CDR3, the DNA is TGTGCCAGCCTCGACAGGGGGCTTATCAATACGCAGTATTTT. Translated, it gives CASLDRGLINTQYF.

The rearrangement joins TRBV4-1 to TRBJ2-1, with D possibly being TRBD2 (5 bases). The CDR3 spans 16 residues. Per germline, CDR1 MGHRA and CDR2 YSYEKL. The V end was cut by 1 base, the J end by 4 bases, with 14 bases between. The CDR3 DNA follows: TGCGCCAGCAGCCAAGTCGACGGACTTCTATACAATGAGCAGTTCTTC. Amino acid sequence: CASSQVDGLLYNEQFF.

The chain links TRBV30 to TRBJ2-2; no reliable D call. V was pared by 3 bases and J by 4 bases, with 15 bases between. The CDR3 has 15 amino acids. Germline values: CDR1 GTSNPN, CDR2 SVGIG (reference sequence). In DNA form, the CDR3 reads TGTGCCTGGAGCCGCGTATTTGGAGTCACCGGGGAGCTGTTTTTT. Amino acid sequence: CAWSRVFGVTGELFF.

This chain connects TRBV7-9 to TRBJ1-1; a weak D match, TRBD1 (5 bases). Trimming left V 1 base short and J 5 bases short, with 11 bases between. The CDR3 has 14 residues. CDR1 is SEHNR, CDR2 FQNEAQ, per germline (reference sequence). CDR3 sequence reads: CASSLGGLLTEAFF. Written as DNA, the CDR3 is TGTGCCAGCAGCTTAGGGGGCCTGTTGACTGAAGCTTTCTTT.

This clone was counted between two and nine times. The V gene is TRBV2, the J gene TRBJ1-1; D remains unclear. The germline V gene encodes CDR1 SNHLY and CDR2 FYNNEI. There are 13 residues in the CDR3. Trimming left V 4 bases short and J 2 bases short, with 8 bases between. In DNA form, the CDR3 reads TGTGCCAGCAGTGGGTGGCTAAACACTGAAGCTTTCTTT. Its protein is CASSGWLNTEAFF.

The sample holds one count of this clone. The chain joins TRBV30 to TRBJ2-5; 9 bases fit TRBD2. Germline CDR1 GTSNPN, CDR2 SVGIG (reference sequence). This CDR3 is built from 15 residues. V gave up 2 bases and J gave up 5 bases; unmatched junction bases: 9. DNA of the CDR3: TGTGCCTGGAGTTTGGCGGGAGGGGACTGGGAGACCCAGTACTTC. It encodes CAWSLAGGDWETQYF.

This clone was detected once. The chain employs TRBV4-3 and TRBJ1-1; 9 bases line up with TRBD1. V lost 2 bases to trimming and J lost 0 bases; unmatched junction nucleotides: 4. Germline assignment: CDR1 LGHNA and CDR2 YSLEER. The CDR3 consists of 16 residues. The chain's CDR3 is CASSQTGGIMNTEAFF. Here the CDR3 DNA reads TGCGCCAGCAGCCAAACAGGGGGCATTATGAACACTGAAGCTTTCTTT.

This chain connects TRBV6-5 to TRBJ1-2; 7 bases agree with TRBD1. With V trimmed by 5 bases and J by 1 base, 7 bases remained unmatched. The germline CDR1 and CDR2 sequences are MNHEY and SVGAGI. This CDR3 contains 15 residues. CDR3 bases: TGTGCCAGCAGTATGGGACAGCCGATTAACTATGGCTACACCTTC. This translates into CASSMGQPINYGYTF.